This note documents a single TCR beta chain sequence. This clone was detected once. The antigen it binds to is not known. Base qualities are not recorded, but no much larger clone differs from it by a single base. CDR1 SEHNR and CDR2 FQNEAQ are derived from the germline V gene (reference sequence). The CDR3 sequence holds 14 residues, the cysteine and phenylalanine included. Of all the DNA, just the CDR3 is kept, 42 bases in frame from base 1. Deletion took 3 bases off V and 4 bases off J, with a span of 12 bases between the germline ends. The record originates from a study of blood T cell repertoires in COVID-19 (dated by TCRdb to about 2020). Broadly, across the study: Samples from collaborators originated in the United States, Italy and Spain and spanned both the acute and convalescent phases of COVID-19. The material from the prospective study consisted of cDNA or gDNA derived from T cells, B-cell-depleted T cells, or PBMCs. Deeply sampled blood TCRbeta repertoires from subjects exposed to, actively infected with, or recovered from COVID-19 were included in the dataset. The repertoires were released in a freely available public database intended as a resource for research on the immune response to SARS-CoV-2. The samples were drawn from the first 160 participants of the ongoing ImmuneRACE study and from roughly 1,300 subjects provided by 6 global collaborators. The sample metadata nearly always contained a de-identified subject ID, COVID-19 status, age in years and sex. Where HLA class I and class II types were available, the types were taken from metadata supplied by the sample provider, not from assay-based typing. What the study reported, not specific to this receptor: Clinical and demographic metadata were provided uncurated, with the amount varying by source and participant.

TCRbeta CDR3 regions were amplified from genomic DNA by means of the immunoSEQ Assay, a bias-controlled multiplex PCR. Turning to the authors' computational methods: Within the assay, amplification of reference gene primers was used to estimate how many nucleated cells each sample contained. To quantify the absolute abundance of each unique TCRbeta CDR3 rearrangement, sequence reads were collapsed and filtered. Productive Simpson clonality was computed per sample as the square root of Simpson's diversity index over productive rearrangements. TCRdb mirrors the immuneACCESS table, restricted to in-frame sequences. Some clones are absent from its copies; in checked studies, under half trace to an unresolved V gene, and the reason for the others is unknown. V, J and clone size reflect that table, while D and trimming were determined from the DNA. The sample profile shows about 220,000 clones; 82% of them were found once. 3% to 4% of the sample is taken by the ten largest.

Collaborating institutions collected whole blood in K2EDTA tubes following their own protocols. For TCRbeta analysis, collaborators shipped samples in one of three forms: frozen whole blood, isolated PBMCs, or DNA extracted from either of those sample types. The chain links TRBV7-9 with TRBJ1-2; no D gene can be assigned with confidence. The material sequenced was peripheral blood. This sequence originates from a woman of 80 years or more with acute or convalescent COVID-19. CDR3 loop: CASSFQESFYGYTF. The base sequence is TGTGCCAGCAGCTTCCAGGAAAGCTTCTATGGCTACACCTTC.